These 22 T cell receptor beta chains came from one sample sequenced in a study of cytomegalovirus exposure and HLA in healthy donors. It was with 60 Vbeta and 13 Jbeta primers that the PCR ran. The protocol was immunoSEQ multiplex PCR, while the TCRdb copy is restricted to in-frame clones and leaves out a portion. Among about 190,000 clones listed, roughly 81% were seen once. The sample consisted of PBMCs. The receptors come from a woman in her 30s in good health and CMV-seropositive.

The chain has TRBV9 and TRBJ2-1, with 11 nucleotides matching TRBD2. Looked up from germline, CDR1 is SGDLS and CDR2 is YYNGEE. V trimming: 4 bases; J trimming: 10 bases; junction bases outside the gene matches: 10. The CDR3 is 15 residues long. The CDR3 DNA reads as TGTGCCAGCAGCTCCGGCGGTAGCGGGAGGGGAGAGCAGTTCTTC. Encoded protein: CASSSGGSGRGEQFF.

The V gene is TRBV6-1, the J gene TRBJ2-5, with 11 nucleotides matching TRBD2. This CDR3 comprises 16 residues. CDR1 is MNHNS and CDR2 is SASEGT in the germline V gene. After removal of 1 base from V and 2 bases from J, the junction contained 3 bases not matched to a gene. CDR3 loop: CASSEEVAGGQETQYF. The CDR3 DNA sequence: TGTGCCAGCAGTGAAGAGGTAGCGGGGGGGCAAGAGACCCAGTACTTC.

The chain joins TRBV5-1 to TRBJ2-6, with TRBD1 as a possible D gene (5 bases). The CDR3 runs to 17 residues. V lost 5 bases and J lost 0, with 15 bases in between. Germline CDR1 is SGHRS and CDR2 is YFSETQ. The DNA of the CDR3 is TGCGCCAGCAGTTGGGTACAGGCTACCTCTGGGGCCAACGTCCTGACTTTC. It codes for CASSWVQATSGANVLTF.

The chain carries TRBV27 and TRBJ2-5; the match to TRBD2 covers 16 bases. Germline V gives CDR1 MNHEY, CDR2 SMNVEV (reference sequence). The CDR3 contains 17 residues. With V trimmed by 5 bases and J by 5 bases, 8 bases remained unmatched. CDR3 residues: CASSPKAGLAGGETQYF. The CDR3 DNA follows: TGTGCCAGCAGTCCCAAAGCGGGACTAGCGGGAGGGGAGACCCAGTACTTC.

The chain links TRBV30 to TRBJ1-2; possibly TRBD1 for D (6 bases). The CDR3 extends over 13 amino acids. V gave up 5 bases and J gave up 4 bases, with 14 bases separating them. CDR1 is GTSNPN and CDR2 is SVGIG in the germline V gene (reference sequence). For the CDR3, the DNA is TGTGCCTGGGTGGGTCAGACAGGCTATGGCTACACCTTC. Translating gives CAWVGQTGYGYTF.

The chain is built from TRBV30 and TRBJ2-1, with a weak D call TRBD1 (6 bases). The CDR3 is 18 amino acids. Germline V lookup: CDR1 GTSNPN, CDR2 SVGIG (reference sequence). The V gene lost 1 base and the J gene lost 4 bases, with 23 bases spanning the gap. The CDR3 region has the DNA TGTGCCTGGAGTGCGGGACATACTATCCGTGGGGGATACAATGAGCAGTTCTTC. It is translated as CAWSAGHTIRGGYNEQFF.

The chain is built from TRBV7-8 and TRBJ1-6; perhaps TRBD1 as D (5 bases). The CDR3 consists of 14 residues. In germline, CDR1 is SGHVS, CDR2 FQNEAQ. V was shortened by 6 bases and J by 7 bases, with 13 bases between the two germline ends. CDR3 DNA sequence: TGTGCCAGCAGAATGGGACTGAGGAATTCACCCCTCCACTTT. Translating it yields CASRMGLRNSPLHF.

V gene TRBV7-6 combines with J gene TRBJ1-2; 8 bases fit TRBD1. Looked up from germline, CDR1 is SGHVS and CDR2 is FNYEAQ. V was clipped by 5 bases and J by 3 bases; unmatched bases: 2. The CDR3 is made up of 13 amino acids. The CDR3 loop is CASSGQGYYGYTF. The CDR3 coding sequence is TGTGCCAGCAGCGGACAGGGATACTATGGCTACACCTTC.

The V call is TRBV18, the J call TRBJ2-5, with TRBD2 matching 8 bases. With V trimmed by 3 bases and J by 0 bases, 9 bases remained unmatched. This CDR3 is 17 amino acids long. Germline V gene lookup returns CDR1 KGHSH and CDR2 LQKENI. The CDR3 is CASSPINSGVYQETQYF. The DNA of the CDR3 is TGTGCCAGCTCACCGATTAATAGCGGGGTGTACCAAGAGACCCAGTACTTC.

This clone was counted only a few times. This chain joins TRBV2 and TRBJ1-1, with 7 bases matching TRBD1. With V trimmed by 6 bases and J by 7 bases, 14 bases remained unmatched. The germline CDR1 and CDR2 sequences are SNHLY and FYNNEI. CDR3 length: 15 residues. Here the CDR3 reads CASRGRTEGASEAFF. The CDR3 bases are TGTGCCAGCAGAGGCAGGACAGAGGGGGCGAGTGAAGCTTTCTTT. The full variable domain, in which reference TRBV2 and TRBJ1-1 provide the parts outside the CDR3, is EPEVTQTPSHQVTQMGQEVILRCVPISNHLYFYWYRQILGQKVEFLVSFYNNEISEKSEIFDDQFSVERPDGSNFTLKIRSTKLEDSAMYFCASRGRTEGASEAFFGQGTRLTVV.

This chain joins TRBV21-1 and TRBJ2-7; the table gives TRBD1 as D, unverified against the DNA. TRBV21-1 is shown as a pseudogene. This CDR3 contains 18 residues. The CDR3 reads CAINSPQPGQLKTNEQYF. The DNA for the CDR3 is TGTGCCATAAACTCACCCCAACCGGGACAGCTGAAAACTAACGAGCAGTACTTC.

This clone has only a few counts. The chain recombines TRBV9 with TRBJ2-7; 10 positions agree with TRBD2. The CDR3 contains 16 residues. CDR1 and CDR2 from the germline V gene are SGDLS and YYNGEE. Trimming took 3 bases from V and 0 from J; bases not matched to a gene: 6. The DNA of the CDR3 is TGTGCCAGCAGCGCCCACGGGACTAGCGTCTCCTACGAGCAGTACTTC. Translation: CASSAHGTSVSYEQYF.

J is TRBJ2-3 and V is TRBV27; 10 positions match TRBD2. The CDR3 covers 16 residues. CDR1 and CDR2 (germline): MNHEY, SMNVEV (reference sequence). With 5 bases clipped from V and 2 bases from J, the junction kept 7 bases outside the gene matches. CDR3 region: CASSSLAGAHTDTQYF. CDR3 coding DNA: TGTGCCAGCAGTAGTCTAGCGGGGGCCCACACAGATACGCAGTATTTT.

This clone was seen just once. The rearrangement uses TRBV5-4 and TRBJ2-1; TRBD1 is a possible D gene (6 bases). This CDR3 has 13 residues. Germline V gives CDR1 SGHNT, CDR2 YYREEE (reference sequence). V lost 0 bases, J lost 7 bases, and 8 bases lay in between. The CDR3 region has the DNA TGTGCCAGCAGCTTGGCCACAGGGAATGAGCAGTTCTTC. Encoded protein: CASSLATGNEQFF.

V is TRBV19 and J is TRBJ1-1, with D perhaps TRBD1 (6 bases). This CDR3 contains 14 residues. Deletions cut 4 bases from V and 0 bases from J, with 9 bases between. Germline V lookup: CDR1 LNHDA, CDR2 SQIVND (reference sequence). The CDR3 loop reads CASSTDRLNTEAFF. The CDR3 coding sequence is TGTGCCAGTAGTACGGACAGACTGAACACTGAAGCTTTCTTT.

The V and J genes are TRBV6-5 and TRBJ2-7; 7 nucleotides match TRBD1. Germline loops: CDR1 MNHEY, CDR2 SVGAGI. Trimming removed 10 bases from V and 5 bases from J; junction bases left unmatched: 11. The CDR3 sequence is 13 residues long. CDR3 sequence: CATRRTGSDEQYF. CDR3 coding DNA: TGTGCCACCCGTAGGACAGGTAGCGACGAGCAGTACTTC.

This rearrangement joins TRBV11-2 to TRBJ2-7; no definite D call. Trimming left V 2 bases short and J 2 bases short, with 4 bases between. CDR1 is SGHAT and CDR2 is FQNNGV in the germline V gene. The CDR3 loop spans 12 amino acids. Written as DNA, the CDR3 is TGTGCCAGCAGCTTATCTGCCTACGAGCAGTACTTC. The encoded protein is CASSLSAYEQYF. Variable domain in full (rest from reference TRBV11-2 and TRBJ2-7): EAGVAQSPRYKIIEKRQSVAFWCNPISGHATLYWYQQILGQGPKLLIQFQNNGVVDDSQLPKDRFSAERLKGVDSTLKIQPAKLEDSAVYLCASSLSAYEQYFGPGTRLTVT.

The chain carries TRBV11-2 and TRBJ2-1; 9 positions match TRBD2. The CDR3 has 15 residues. The V and J ends lost 4 bases and 1 base, in that order; junction bases with no gene match: 2. Germline V gene lookup returns CDR1 SGHAT and CDR2 FQNNGV. The CDR3 DNA follows: TGTGCCAGCAGCTCGAGCGGGGGGTCCTACAATGAGCAGTTCTTC. Its protein is CASSSSGGSYNEQFF.

The chain combines TRBV7-9 with TRBJ1-2; 12 bases are a match to TRBD1. Germline-derived CDR1 and CDR2 are SEHNR and FQNEAQ (reference sequence). CDR3 length: 12 residues. V lost 7 bases to trimming and J lost 10 bases; unmatched junction nucleotides: 4. CDR3 nucleotide sequence: TGTGCCAGCACCTGGGACAGGGGGCTCTACACCTTC. As protein: CASTWDRGLYTF.

This clone appeared a single time. This sequence joins TRBV25-1 and TRBJ1-1; D is unresolved. There are 13 residues in the CDR3. Trimming stripped 8 bases from V and 4 bases from J, with 14 bases between. Looked up from germline, CDR1 is MGHDK and CDR2 is SYGVNS. The DNA of the CDR3 is TGTGCCAGCCCCCTGAGGAACGGCACTGAAGCTTTCTTT. It yields the protein CASPLRNGTEAFF.

This clone has ten or more counts. This chain uses TRBV28 with TRBJ2-2, with D possibly TRBD2 on 5 matching bases. This CDR3 region has 16 residues. Between the trimmed V and J ends, which lost 5 bases and 6 bases, there was a span of 19 bases. The germline V gene has CDR1 MDHEN and CDR2 SYDVKM. CDR3 nucleotides: TGTGCCAGCAGTGCTAGGGAGTCTGATGGCGCCGGGGAGCTGTTTTTT. Amino acid sequence: CASSARESDGAGELFF.

The V and J genes are TRBV7-3 and TRBJ1-2; 8 bases are a match to TRBD1. The CDR3 runs 13 residues. Germline V CDR1 and CDR2: SGHTA, FQGTGA. V was clipped by 2 bases and J by 7 bases; unmatched bases: 3. The CDR3 DNA reads as TGTGCCAGCAGCTTAGGACAGGGAAGTGGCTACACCTTC. The encoded protein is CASSLGQGSGYTF.